This T cell receptor beta chain appears in the sequencing data of a study of human T cells and chemical hapten exposure. Study as a whole: Patch testing was performed with 0.01% DPC on the upper back, with reading at 6 days. Regarding the study as a whole: TCRs above 1 in 1000 frequency did not change with DPC sensitization.

Sample time point: patch test 3, about 24 weeks after DPC sensitization. The treatment is: therapeutic diphenylcyclopropenone sensitization with weekly scalp DPC. RNA extraction used unfractionated whole blood as the source of total RNA. Alopecia patients deemed DPC-suitable, aged 18 to 70, excluding pregnancy. For the library, individual cDNA molecules each received unique molecular identifiers. Each CDR3 protein is one row after TCRdb ran MiXCR on the RACE reads. The sample lists 38,000 or so distinct CDR3 sequences, over 7.5% occurring once. As to this clonotype: Its antigen is unidentified.

With 4 bases clipped from V and 3 bases from J, the junction kept 9 bases outside the gene matches. Germline CDR1 and CDR2: SGHRS and YFSETQ. CDR3 length equals 16 residues. Specimen: whole blood, collected in connection with sensitization to the hapten diphenylcyclopropenone (DPC). The receptor was derived from a man aged 50-59 years with alopecia areata. Some clones in this sample may be carry-over from other donors' samples. This rearrangement joins TRBV5-1 to TRBJ2-3, with 9 bases aligning to TRBD2. Written as DNA, the CDR3 is TGCGCCAGCAGCCCCTTAGCGGGAGTCCCGACAGATACGCAGTATTTT. Translated: CASSPLAGVPTDTQYF.